The subject of this entry is one T cell receptor beta chain. Data came from immunoSEQ multiplex PCR; TCRdb stores just in-frame clones and leaves some out. Of around 130,000 clones in the sample, approximately 87% were seen once. The data were obtained in a study of control samples from healthy donors and cancer patients. Trimming cost V 0 bases and J 3 bases, with 9 bases left between them. This CDR3 spans 15 amino acids. The germline CDR1 and CDR2 sequences are LGHDT and YNNKEL (reference sequence). The sample taken for sequencing was blood. The TCR comes from a man aged 25 to 45 in good health. J is TRBJ1-5 and V is TRBV3-1 (or the pseudogene TRBV3-2); D is unresolved. The CDR3 region is CASSQDTDSNQPQHF. CDR3 in DNA: TGTGCCAGCAGCCAAGATACAGATTCCAATCAGCCCCAGCATTTT.